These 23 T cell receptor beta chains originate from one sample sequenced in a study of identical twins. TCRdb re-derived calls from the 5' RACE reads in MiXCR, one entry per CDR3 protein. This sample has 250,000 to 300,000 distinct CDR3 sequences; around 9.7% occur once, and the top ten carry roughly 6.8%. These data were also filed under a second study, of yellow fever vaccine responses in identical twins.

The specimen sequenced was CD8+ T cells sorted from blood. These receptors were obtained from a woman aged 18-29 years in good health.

The CDR3 DNA sequence: TGTGCTAGTGGTGGGGACGGACTCTACGAGCAGTACTTC. Its protein is CASGGDGLYEQYF. V and J are TRBV12-5 and TRBJ2-7, with D possibly being TRBD1 or TRBD2 (5 bases each). CDR1 LGHNT and CDR2 FRNRAP come from the germline V gene. Trimming removed 5 bases at V and 3 bases at J, with 11 bases between. The CDR3 is made up of 13 amino acids.

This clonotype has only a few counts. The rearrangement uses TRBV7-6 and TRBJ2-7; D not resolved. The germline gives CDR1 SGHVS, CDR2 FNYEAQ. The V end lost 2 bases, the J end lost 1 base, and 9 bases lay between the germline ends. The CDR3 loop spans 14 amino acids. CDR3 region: CASSLSPESYEQYF. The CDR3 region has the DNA TGTGCCAGCAGCTTAAGTCCAGAGTCCTACGAGCAGTACTTC.

CDR3 in DNA: TGTACCATCCGGGGGAGCTCCTACGAGCAGTACTTC. This translates into CTIRGSSYEQYF. The chain uses TRBV6-6 and TRBJ2-7, with D possibly matching TRBD2 (6 bases). This CDR3 is built from 12 residues. Germline lookup yields CDR1 MNHNY and CDR2 SVGAGI (reference sequence).

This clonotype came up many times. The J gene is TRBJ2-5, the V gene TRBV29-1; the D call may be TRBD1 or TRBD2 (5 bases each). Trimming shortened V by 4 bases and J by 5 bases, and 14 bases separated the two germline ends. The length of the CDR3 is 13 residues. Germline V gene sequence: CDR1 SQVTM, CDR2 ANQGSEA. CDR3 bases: TGCAGCGTTGTCGGGACCGTGGAGGAGACCCAGTACTTC. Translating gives CSVVGTVEETQYF. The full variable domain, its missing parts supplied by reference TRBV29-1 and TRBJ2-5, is SAVISQKPSRDICQRGTSLTIQCQVDSQVTMMFWYRQQPGQSLTLIATANQGSEATYESGFVIDKFPISRPNLTFSTLTVSNMSPEDSSIYLCSVVGTVEETQYFGPGTRLLVL.

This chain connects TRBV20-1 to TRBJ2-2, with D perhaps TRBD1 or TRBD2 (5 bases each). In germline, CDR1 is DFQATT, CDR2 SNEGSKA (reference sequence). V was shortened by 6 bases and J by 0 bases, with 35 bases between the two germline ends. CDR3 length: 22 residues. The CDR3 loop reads CSAQPGSDSSGMWGTNTGELFF. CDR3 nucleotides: TGCAGTGCCCAACCCGGGTCAGACTCATCCGGGATGTGGGGGACGAACACCGGGGAGCTGTTTTTT.

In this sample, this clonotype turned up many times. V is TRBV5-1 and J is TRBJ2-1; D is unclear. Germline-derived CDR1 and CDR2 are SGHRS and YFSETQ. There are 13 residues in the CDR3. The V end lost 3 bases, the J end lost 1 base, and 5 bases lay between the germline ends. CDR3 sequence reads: CASSWNSYNEQFF. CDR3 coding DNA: TGCGCCAGCAGCTGGAATTCCTACAATGAGCAGTTCTTC.

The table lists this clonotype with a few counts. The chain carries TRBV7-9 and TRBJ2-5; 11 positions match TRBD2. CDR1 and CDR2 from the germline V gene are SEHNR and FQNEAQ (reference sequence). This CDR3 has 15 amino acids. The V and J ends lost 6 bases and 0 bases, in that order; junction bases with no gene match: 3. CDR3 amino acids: CASSSGREYQETQYF. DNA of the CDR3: TGTGCCAGCAGTAGCGGGAGGGAGTACCAAGAGACCCAGTACTTC.

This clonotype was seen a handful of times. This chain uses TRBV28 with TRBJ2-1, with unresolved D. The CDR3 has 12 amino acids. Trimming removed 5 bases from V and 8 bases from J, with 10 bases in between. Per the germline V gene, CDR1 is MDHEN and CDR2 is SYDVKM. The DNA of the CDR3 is TGTGCCAGCAGTGTTCCGGTCCATGAGCAGTTCTTC. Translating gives CASSVPVHEQFF.

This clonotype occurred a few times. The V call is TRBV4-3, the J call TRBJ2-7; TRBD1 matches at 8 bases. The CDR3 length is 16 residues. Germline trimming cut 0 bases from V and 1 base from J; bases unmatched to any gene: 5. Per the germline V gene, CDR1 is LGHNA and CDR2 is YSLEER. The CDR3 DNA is TGCGCCAGCAGCCAAGATAGGACAGGGCAATCCTACGAGCAGTACTTC. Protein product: CASSQDRTGQSYEQYF.

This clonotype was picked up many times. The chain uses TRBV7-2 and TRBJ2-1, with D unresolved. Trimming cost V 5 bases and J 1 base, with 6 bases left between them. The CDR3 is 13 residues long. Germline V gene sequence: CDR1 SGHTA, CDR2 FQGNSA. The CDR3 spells CASSAVSYNEQFF. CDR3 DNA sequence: TGTGCCAGCAGCGCTGTTTCCTACAATGAGCAGTTCTTC.

CDR3 in DNA: TGTGCCAGCGACGGAGCCAAACCTCACACAGATACGCAGTATTTT. This gives the protein CASDGAKPHTDTQYF. This chain uses TRBV7-9 with TRBJ2-3; D ambiguous. The CDR3 has 15 residues. Trimming took 8 bases from V and 2 from J, leaving 17 bases between them. The germline CDR1 and CDR2 sequences are SEHNR and FQNEAQ (reference sequence). Full variable domain (remainder filled in from reference TRBV7-9 and TRBJ2-3): DTGVSQNPRHKITKRGQNVTFRCDPISEHNRLYWYRQTLGQGPEFLTYFQNEAQLEKSRLLSDRFSAERPKGSFSTLEIQRTEQGDSAMYLCASDGAKPHTDTQYFGPGTRLTVL.

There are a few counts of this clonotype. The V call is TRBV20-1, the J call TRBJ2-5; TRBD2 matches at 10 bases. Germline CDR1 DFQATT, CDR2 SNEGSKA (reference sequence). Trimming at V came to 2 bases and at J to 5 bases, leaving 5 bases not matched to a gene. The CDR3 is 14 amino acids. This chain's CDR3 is CSARSGRAGETQYF. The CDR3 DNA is TGCAGTGCTAGAAGCGGGAGGGCCGGGGAGACCCAGTACTTC.

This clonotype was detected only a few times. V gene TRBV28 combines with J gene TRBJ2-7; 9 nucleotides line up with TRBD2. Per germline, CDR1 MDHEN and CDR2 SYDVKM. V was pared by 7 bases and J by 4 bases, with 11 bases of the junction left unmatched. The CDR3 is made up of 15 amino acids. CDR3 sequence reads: CASTLVAGEMYEQYF. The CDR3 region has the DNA TGTGCCAGCACCCTGGTAGCGGGAGAGATGTACGAGCAGTACTTC.

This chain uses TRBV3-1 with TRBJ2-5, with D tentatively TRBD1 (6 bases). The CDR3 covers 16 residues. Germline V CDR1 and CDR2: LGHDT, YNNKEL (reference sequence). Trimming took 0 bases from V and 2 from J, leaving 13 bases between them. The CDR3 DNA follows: TGTGCCAGCAGCCAAGAGGCCGACAGGTCGCAAGAGACCCAGTACTTC. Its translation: CASSQEADRSQETQYF.

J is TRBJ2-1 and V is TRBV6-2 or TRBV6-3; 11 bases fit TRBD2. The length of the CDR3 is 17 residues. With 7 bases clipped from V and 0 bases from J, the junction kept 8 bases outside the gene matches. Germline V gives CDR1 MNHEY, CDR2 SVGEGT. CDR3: CASTGTSGIHSYNEQFF. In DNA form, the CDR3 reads TGTGCCAGCACCGGGACTAGCGGAATCCACTCCTACAATGAGCAGTTCTTC.

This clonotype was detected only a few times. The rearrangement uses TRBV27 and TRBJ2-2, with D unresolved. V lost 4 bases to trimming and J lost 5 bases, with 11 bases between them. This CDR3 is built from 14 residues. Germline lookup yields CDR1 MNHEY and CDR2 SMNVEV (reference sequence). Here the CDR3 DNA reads TGTGCCAGCAGTTCCTCTGACGTAACCGGGGAGCTGTTTTTT. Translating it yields CASSSSDVTGELFF.

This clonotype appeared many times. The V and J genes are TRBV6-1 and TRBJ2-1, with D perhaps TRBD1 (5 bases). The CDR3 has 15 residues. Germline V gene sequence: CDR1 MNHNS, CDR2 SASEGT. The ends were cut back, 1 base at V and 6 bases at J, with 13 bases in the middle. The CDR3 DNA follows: TGTGCCAGCAGTGAAGATACTCAGGGAATCAATGAGCAGTTCTTC. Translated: CASSEDTQGINEQFF.

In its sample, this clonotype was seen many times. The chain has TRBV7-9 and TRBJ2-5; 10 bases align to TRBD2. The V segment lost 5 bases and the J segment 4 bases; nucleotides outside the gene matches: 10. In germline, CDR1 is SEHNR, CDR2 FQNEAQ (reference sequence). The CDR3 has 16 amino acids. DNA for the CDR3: TGTGCCAGCAGCCAACTAACTTCTAGCGGGAGAGAGACCCAGTACTTC. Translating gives CASSQLTSSGRETQYF.

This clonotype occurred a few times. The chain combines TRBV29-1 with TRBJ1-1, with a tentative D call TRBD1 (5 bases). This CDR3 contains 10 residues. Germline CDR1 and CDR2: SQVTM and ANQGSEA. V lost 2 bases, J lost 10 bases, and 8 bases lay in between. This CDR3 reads CSVEIGGAFF. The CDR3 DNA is TGCAGCGTTGAAATTGGGGGAGCTTTCTTT.

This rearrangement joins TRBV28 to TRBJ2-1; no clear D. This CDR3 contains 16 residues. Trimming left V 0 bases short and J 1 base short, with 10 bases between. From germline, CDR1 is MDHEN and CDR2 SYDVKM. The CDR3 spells CASSLWSGQSYNEQFF. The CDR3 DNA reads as TGTGCCAGCAGTTTATGGTCAGGCCAATCCTACAATGAGCAGTTCTTC.

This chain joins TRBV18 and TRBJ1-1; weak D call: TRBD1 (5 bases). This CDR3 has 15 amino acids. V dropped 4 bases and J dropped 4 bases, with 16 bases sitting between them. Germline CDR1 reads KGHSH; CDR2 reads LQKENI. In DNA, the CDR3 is TGTGCCAGCTCACGGGGGGTGATGGAGAGCACTGAAGCTTTCTTT. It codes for CASSRGVMESTEAFF.

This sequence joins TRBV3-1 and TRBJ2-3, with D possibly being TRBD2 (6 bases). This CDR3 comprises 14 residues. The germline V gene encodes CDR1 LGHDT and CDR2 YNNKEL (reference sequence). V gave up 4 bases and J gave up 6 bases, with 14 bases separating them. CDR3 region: CASSLTSSSDTQYF. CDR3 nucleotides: TGTGCCAGCAGCCTTACTAGCAGCTCCGATACGCAGTATTTT.

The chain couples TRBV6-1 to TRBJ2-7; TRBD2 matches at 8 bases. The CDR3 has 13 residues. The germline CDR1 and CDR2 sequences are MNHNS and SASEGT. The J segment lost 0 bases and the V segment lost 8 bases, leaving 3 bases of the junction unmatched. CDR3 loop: CASGGLASYEQYF. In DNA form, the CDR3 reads TGTGCCAGCGGCGGACTAGCCTCCTACGAGCAGTACTTC.